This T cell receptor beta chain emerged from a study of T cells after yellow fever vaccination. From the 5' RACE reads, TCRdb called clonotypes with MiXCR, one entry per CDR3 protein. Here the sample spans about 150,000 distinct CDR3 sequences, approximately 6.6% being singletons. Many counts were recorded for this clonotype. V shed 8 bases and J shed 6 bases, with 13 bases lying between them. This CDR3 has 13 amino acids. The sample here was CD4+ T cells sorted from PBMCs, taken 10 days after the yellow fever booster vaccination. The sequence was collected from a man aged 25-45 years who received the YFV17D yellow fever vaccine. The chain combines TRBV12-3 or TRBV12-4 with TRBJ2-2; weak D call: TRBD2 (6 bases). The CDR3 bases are TGTGCCAGCTCTGGCGCGGGACCCGGGGAGCTGTTTTTT. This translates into CASSGAGPGELFF.